A selection of T cell receptor beta chains follows, all from one sample in a study of blood T cell repertoires in COVID-19. Some clones are missing from TCRdb's copy, which holds only in-frame ones; the method was immunoSEQ multiplex PCR. The sample contains around 270,000 clones, about 85% of which appear only once. Sequencing was done on a sample of peripheral blood. The receptors derive from a man in his 60s who had recovered from COVID-19. Each CDR3 is given with its conserved first and last residue. A D gene is named only where the DNA matches it firmly. Part of the rows lack a size; the others show once, few, many or a class for expanded clones.

>once|TRBV5-6|TRBJ1-2|-
TGTGCCAGCAGCTTGGCCCGGCAGGGCTATGGCTACACCTTC
CASSLARQGYGYTF
>-|TRBV5-4|TRBJ2-1|TRBD2
TGTGCCAGCAGCTCAACTAGCGGGGGGGCCTACAATGAGCAGTTCTTC
CASSSTSGGAYNEQFF
>-|TRBV6-5|TRBJ2-1|TRBD2
TGTGCCAGCAGTTACCGGCTAGCGGGGGGTGTTAATGAGCAGTTCTTC
CASSYRLAGGVNEQFF
>-|TRBV2|TRBJ2-5|TRBD2
TGTGCCAGCAGTGGTAGCGGGGGTCGGGAGACCCAGTACTTC
CASSGSGGRETQYF
>-|TRBV4-2|TRBJ1-5|TRBD1
TGTGCCAGCAGCAGAACAGGGGGAAATCAGCCCCAGCATTTT
CASSRTGGNQPQHF
>-|TRBV6-5|TRBJ2-3|TRBD1
TGTGCCAGCAGGTCGGACAGGGGAGAAGATACGCAGTATTTT
CASRSDRGEDTQYF
>-|TRBV2|TRBJ1-5|TRBD1
TGTGCCAGCAGCGTCGAGGGGGCTGGCAATCAGCCCCAGCATTTT
CASSVEGAGNQPQHF
>-|TRBV5-1|TRBJ2-2|TRBD2
TGCGCCAGCAGCTTGGTGCCCGGGGGGTCGAACACCGGGGAGCTGTTTTTT
CASSLVPGGSNTGELFF
>-|TRBV29-1|TRBJ1-4|TRBD1
TGCAGCGTTGCCGACAGGGGGCGAGAAAAACTGTTTTTT
CSVADRGREKLFF
>-|TRBV14|TRBJ2-5|-
TGTGCCAGCAGCCAAGATAGAGGGAGGACGGAGACCCAGTACTTC
CASSQDRGRTETQYF
>-|TRBV4-1|TRBJ1-6|-
TGCGCCAGCAGCCAAGATCGGGGGGGGGCTCGGAATTCACCCCTCCACTTT
CASSQDRGGARNSPLHF
>-|TRBV19|TRBJ1-1|-
TGTGCCAGTAGTACGCCACCGGGTCCTCGGGCTTTCTTT
CASSTPPGPRAFF
>-|TRBV9|TRBJ1-2|-
TGTGCCAGCAGCCCTTCAGACTCCGGAGTCCGCGGCTACACCTTC
CASSPSDSGVRGYTF
>-|TRBV27|TRBJ2-7|TRBD2
TGTGCCAGCAGTCCCAGGACTAGCGGGAGCTCCTACGAGCAGTACTTC
CASSPRTSGSSYEQYF
>-|TRBV11-2|TRBJ2-5|TRBD1
TGTGCCAGCAGTACAGACAGGGGTACGGGGACCCAGTACTTC
CASSTDRGTGTQYF